The 8 T cell receptor beta chains below were found in one sample sequenced in a study of cytomegalovirus exposure and HLA in healthy donors. Primers included in the PCR were 60 Vbeta and 13 Jbeta primers. TCRdb's copy holds only in-frame clones and misses some; the assay was immunoSEQ multiplex PCR. The sample holds 150,000 or so clones, 80% to 85% seen once. Sequences were obtained from PBMCs. The receptors shown here come from a boy aged 2 to 9 in good health and CMV-seronegative.

This clone has just a few counts. This rearrangement joins TRBV5-8 to TRBJ1-1; perhaps TRBD1 as D (5 bases). The length of the CDR3 is 18 residues. V lost 2 bases, J lost 0 bases, and 20 bases lay in between. Germline CDR1 is SGHTS and CDR2 is YDEGEE. The CDR3 nucleotides read TGTGCCAGCAGCTTTTTCCGGACACCACGAAAATTGAACACTGAAGCTTTCTTT. It yields the protein CASSFFRTPRKLNTEAFF.

The V call is TRBV15, the J call TRBJ2-1, with TRBD2 matching over 7 bases. The CDR3 runs to 15 residues. Germline values: CDR1 LNHNV, CDR2 YYDKDF (reference sequence). Germline trimming cut 5 bases from V and 7 bases from J; bases unmatched to any gene: 11. For the CDR3, the DNA is TGTGCCACCAGCGTATGGACTAGTCTCGGAAATGAGCAGTTCTTC. As protein: CATSVWTSLGNEQFF.

The count of this clone is one. This rearrangement joins TRBV5-4 to TRBJ1-1, with D maybe TRBD1 (5 bases). CDR3 length: 15 amino acids. The germline CDR1 and CDR2 sequences are SGHNT and YYREEE (reference sequence). V was shortened by 4 bases and J by 1 base, with 14 bases between the two germline ends. The CDR3 region is CASSGGHGANTEAFF. CDR3 DNA: TGTGCCAGCAGCGGCGGACATGGGGCGAACACTGAAGCTTTCTTT. Combining the CDR3 with reference TRBV5-4 and TRBJ1-1 gives the whole variable domain ETGVTQSPTHLIKTRGQQVTLRCSSQSGHNTVSWYQQALGQGPQFIFQYYREEENGRGNFPPRFSGLQFPNYSSELNVNALELDDSALYLCASSGGHGANTEAFFGQGTRLTVV.

The V and J genes are TRBV11-2 and TRBJ2-1, with TRBD2 matching over 14 bases. The CDR3 spans 14 residues. Germline CDR1 SGHAT, CDR2 FQNNGV. Trimming took 3 bases from V and 8 from J; bases not matched to a gene: 0. CDR3 sequence: CASSLGLAGDEQFF. The CDR3 DNA reads TGTGCCAGCAGCTTGGGACTAGCGGGAGATGAGCAGTTCTTC.

V and J are TRBV29-1 and TRBJ1-2; a possible D gene is TRBD1 (5 bases). Per the germline V gene, CDR1 is SQVTM and CDR2 is ANQGSEA. V lost 2 bases and J lost 6, with 13 bases in between. The CDR3 runs to 13 residues. CDR3 bases: TGCAGCGTTGAAACGTATAGGGGAAATGGCTACACCTTC. This translates into CSVETYRGNGYTF.

V is TRBV11-2 and J is TRBJ2-7; 7 bases fit TRBD1. CDR3 length: 15 residues. The germline CDR1 and CDR2 sequences are SGHAT and FQNNGV. J was trimmed by 3 bases and V by 6 bases; bases with no gene match: 11. CDR3 amino acids: CASSPQGNIVYEQYF. The DNA for the CDR3 is TGTGCCAGCAGTCCACAGGGGAATATTGTCTACGAGCAGTACTTC.

The chain uses TRBV7-7 and TRBJ2-1, with a possible D match to TRBD2 (6 bases). Germline-derived CDR1 and CDR2 are SSHAT and FNYEAQ (reference sequence). The CDR3 sequence is 15 residues long. Trimming removed 1 base from V and 5 bases from J, with 12 bases in between. In DNA form, the CDR3 reads TGTGCCAGCAGCTTAGGGGCGGGACTCAACAATGAGCAGTTCTTC. It encodes CASSLGAGLNNEQFF.

The chain recombines TRBV29-1 with TRBJ1-5, with no clear D. Germline lookup yields CDR1 SQVTM and CDR2 ANQGSEA. Between the trimmed V and J ends, which lost 8 bases and 2 bases, there was a span of 19 bases. The CDR3 sequence is 15 residues long. The CDR3 loop is CSPSEWPPRNQPQHF. CDR3 DNA: TGCAGCCCCTCGGAGTGGCCCCCTCGCAATCAGCCCCAGCATTTT.